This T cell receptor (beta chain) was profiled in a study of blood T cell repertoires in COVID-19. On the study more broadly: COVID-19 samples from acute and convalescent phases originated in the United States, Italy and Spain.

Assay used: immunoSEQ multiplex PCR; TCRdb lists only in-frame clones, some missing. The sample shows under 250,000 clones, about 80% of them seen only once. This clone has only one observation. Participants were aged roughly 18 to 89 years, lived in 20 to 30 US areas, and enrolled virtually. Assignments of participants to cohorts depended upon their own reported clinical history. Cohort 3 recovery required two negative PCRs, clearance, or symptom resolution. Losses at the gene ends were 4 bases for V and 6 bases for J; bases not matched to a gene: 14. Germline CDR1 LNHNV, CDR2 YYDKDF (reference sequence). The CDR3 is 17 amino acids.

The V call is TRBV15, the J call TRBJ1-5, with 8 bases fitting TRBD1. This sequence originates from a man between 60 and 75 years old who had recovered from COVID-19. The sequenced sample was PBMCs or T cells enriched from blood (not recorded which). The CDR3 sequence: CATSKDVGQGAAQPQHF. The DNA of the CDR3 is TGTGCCACCAGCAAAGACGTCGGACAGGGCGCCGCTCAGCCCCAGCATTTT.